This T cell receptor (beta chain) came from a study of OX40 agonist ivuxolimab in advanced cancers. Across the study: Allowance was made for prior anti-PD-1, anti-PD-L1 or anti-CTLA-4 therapy, and 35% to 40% had some.

Whole-study results and caveats: CD8+ T cells (on average) carried more expanded clones than CD4+ T cells.

Per the germline V gene, CDR1 is SGHVS and CDR2 is FNYEAQ. V was shortened by 3 bases and J by 4 bases, with 8 bases between the two germline ends. CDR3 length equals 13 residues. The data were produced by immunoSEQ multiplex PCR, yet TCRdb's version contains in-frame clones alone and is incomplete. The sample lists tens of thousands of clones, 86% occurring once. About this clone: The antigen remains undetermined.

The receptor comes from an adult with an advanced solid tumor such as melanoma, head and neck, liver or kidney cancer. Sequencing used CD4+ or CD8+ T cells sorted from blood, obtained in a trial of the OX40 agonist ivuxolimab. The J gene is TRBJ2-3, the V gene TRBV7-6, with D hard to call. The CDR3 reads CASSFQAPDTQYF. CDR3 DNA sequence: TGTGCCAGCAGCTTTCAGGCCCCAGATACGCAGTATTTT.